The 11 T cell receptor beta chains below were found in one sample sequenced in a study of blood T cells in healthy people across ages. Primed by a sample-barcoded 5' primer and a J-beta primer mix, a second PCR proceeded for about 6 to 12 cycles. Each CDR3 protein gets one entry after TCRdb re-called the 5' RACE reads with MiXCR. The table lists approximately 2,000,000 distinct CDR3 sequences, roughly two fifths of them singletons. Specimen: blood. The receptors stem from a human donor in good health.

The CDR3 DNA follows: TGTGCCAGCAGTTCCTTTATGACGGGCTACACCTTC. It specifies CASSSFMTGYTF. The chain is built from TRBV12-3 or TRBV12-4 and TRBJ1-2; no clear D. The V gene lost 4 bases and the J gene lost 8 bases, with 11 bases spanning the gap. The CDR3 runs 12 residues.

In this sample, this clonotype turned up a few times. This chain uses TRBV20-1 with TRBJ1-6; TRBD1 is a possible D gene (5 bases). This CDR3 is 13 amino acids long. In germline, CDR1 is DFQATT, CDR2 SNEGSKA (reference sequence). Trimming took off 3 bases at V and 8 bases at J, with 11 bases between the two ends. The CDR3 loop is CSARDTVDSPLHF. CDR3 nucleotides: TGCAGTGCTAGGGACACGGTAGATTCACCCCTCCACTTT.

The CDR3 DNA is TGTGCCAGCCTCCTAGGACGAAGCTCCTACGAGCAGTACTTC. As protein: CASLLGRSSYEQYF. The chain combines TRBV2 with TRBJ2-7; D is unresolved. Trimming left V 8 bases short and J 0 bases short, with 14 bases between. CDR3 length: 14 amino acids. Germline V gives CDR1 SNHLY, CDR2 FYNNEI.

This clonotype was detected only a few times. This rearrangement joins TRBV7-6 to TRBJ2-7, with D possibly being TRBD1 or TRBD2 (6 bases each). The CDR3 runs 11 residues. Germline V gives CDR1 SGHVS, CDR2 FNYEAQ. V shed 5 bases and J shed 9 bases, with 11 bases lying between them. This chain's CDR3 is CASSKGGGQYF. DNA of the CDR3: TGTGCCAGCAGCAAGGGGGGAGGGCAGTACTTC.

This chain links TRBV20-1 with TRBJ2-7, with 8 bases that match TRBD1. Germline V lookup: CDR1 DFQATT, CDR2 SNEGSKA (reference sequence). The CDR3 is 17 amino acids. Trimming cost V 1 base and J 3 bases; bases outside gene matches: 14. The CDR3 bases are TGCAGTGCTAGAGTGTTCGGGGTGACAGGGGTAAACTACGAGCAGTACTTC. This codes for CSARVFGVTGVNYEQYF.

The chain employs TRBV10-3 and TRBJ2-4; 11 bases match TRBD1. The assigned J gene may be wrong: the sequence end matches TRBJ2-5 better. Germline V gene lookup returns CDR1 ENHRY and CDR2 SYGVKD. This CDR3 is 14 amino acids long. The CDR3 DNA reads TGTGCCACCCGGACAGGGGGCCCCCAAGAGACCCAGTACTTC. It specifies CATRTGGPQETQYF.

The chain joins TRBV24-1 to TRBJ2-5; D may be TRBD2 (5 bases). The CDR3 spans 15 residues. Germline lookup yields CDR1 KGHDR and CDR2 SFDVKD. The germline V and J ends were trimmed by 5 bases and 2 bases, with 14 bases remaining between them. The CDR3 coding sequence is TGTGCCACCAGTGGGCTGGTCGGCGGGCAAGAGACCCAGTACTTC. Translation gives CATSGLVGGQETQYF.

This clonotype was observed a few times. The V gene is TRBV5-1, the J gene TRBJ2-1; 9 bases agree with TRBD1. Germline assignment: CDR1 SGHRS and CDR2 YFSETQ. Trimming took 3 bases from V and 3 from J; bases not matched to a gene: 7. This CDR3 has 16 amino acids. The CDR3 DNA is TGCGCCAGCAGCTCTCCCGGGACAGGGATCTACAATGAGCAGTTCTTC. This translates into CASSSPGTGIYNEQFF.

The gene calls are TRBV5-8 and TRBJ1-1; TRBD1 matches 7 bases. With 0 bases clipped from V and 10 bases from J, the junction kept 9 bases outside the gene matches. The germline V gene encodes CDR1 SGHTS and CDR2 YDEGEE. This CDR3 region has 14 residues. Here the CDR3 DNA reads TGTGCCAGCAGCTTGGTAGGGGGCGACAGGAGAGCTTTCTTT. The encoded protein is CASSLVGGDRRAFF.

This chain connects TRBV20-1 to TRBJ1-1; D unclear. Trimming stripped 3 bases from V and 4 bases from J, with 15 bases between. CDR3 length: 14 residues. Germline CDR1 reads DFQATT; CDR2 reads SNEGSKA (reference sequence). The CDR3 DNA sequence: TGCAGTGCTAGTCGAGGGAAGGAAGTCACTGAAGCTTTCTTT. As protein: CSASRGKEVTEAFF.

In its sample, this clonotype was seen a few times. In nucleotides, the CDR3 is TGTGCCAGCAGCCAAGCACAGCGGTACGAGCAGTACTTC. Amino acids: CASSQAQRYEQYF. This chain links TRBV4-2 with TRBJ2-7; D might be TRBD2 (5 bases). The V gene lost 1 base and the J gene lost 4 bases, with 8 bases spanning the gap. CDR3 length: 13 amino acids. Germline CDR1 and CDR2: LGHNA and YNFKEQ.